The rows below give T cell receptor beta chains drawn from one sample of a study of blood T cell repertoires in COVID-19. The table came from immunoSEQ multiplex PCR; TCRdb's copy has only in-frame clones and leaves some out. The repertoire holds just over 650,000 clones, with over 80% as singletons. Sequenced input: peripheral blood. These receptors all stem from a woman younger than 30 with acute or convalescent COVID-19. The CDR3 runs from the conserved cysteine through the conserved F or W. A D gene is named only where the DNA matches it firmly. The listing skips clone size in some rows; elsewhere it reads once, few, many or a size class.

J,D,V,size,DNA,CDR3
TRBJ2-3,NA,TRBV5-1,NA,TGCGCCAGCAGCTTGCTCCCTACAGGCGGCACAGATACGCAGTATTTT,CASSLLPTGGTDTQYF
TRBJ2-7,NA,TRBV27,NA,TGTGCCAGCAGTTTATCAGCGGTGAACTCCTACGAGCAGTACTTC,CASSLSAVNSYEQYF
TRBJ1-2,TRBD1,TRBV12-5,NA,TGTGCTAGTGGTTTGGTTGCGTGGGGACAGGGTTTTTCCTATGGCTACACCTTC,CASGLVAWGQGFSYGYTF
TRBJ2-3,NA,TRBV2,NA,TGTGCCAGCAGTGAAGACGGCCTAGCCACAGATACGCAGTATTTT,CASSEDGLATDTQYF
TRBJ2-5,TRBD2,TRBV10-2,NA,TGCGCCAGCAGGGCTCGGACTAGGCAAGAGACCCAGTACTTC,CASRARTRQETQYF
TRBJ2-1,TRBD2,TRBV6-5,NA,TGTGCCAGCAGTCCCCTGGCTAGCGGCTACAATGAGCAGTTCTTC,CASSPLASGYNEQFF
TRBJ2-1,TRBD2,TRBV19,NA,TGTGCCAGTAACCCCGGGACTAGCGATCCCCTGGATGAGCAGTTCTTC,CASNPGTSDPLDEQFF
TRBJ1-5,NA,TRBV19,NA,TGTGCCAGTAGTCCACTGACAGCTAGCAATCAGCCCCAGCATTTT,CASSPLTASNQPQHF
TRBJ1-5,TRBD1,TRBV4-1,NA,TGCGCCAGCAGCGACAGGGATGCAAATCAGCCCCAGCATTTT,CASSDRDANQPQHF
TRBJ2-2,TRBD1,TRBV19,NA,TGTGCCAGTAGGCGGACAGGGATGAATACCGGGGAGCTGTTTTTT,CASRRTGMNTGELFF
TRBJ1-2,NA,TRBV9,NA,TGTGCCAGCAGCGTAGTAGGAGGGGCGACGGGCTACACCTTC,CASSVVGGATGYTF
TRBJ1-6,NA,TRBV27,NA,TGTGCCAGCAGTTTTCTGCGGGGCACCCTCAATTCACCCCTCCACTTT,CASSFLRGTLNSPLHF
TRBJ2-2,TRBD2,TRBV29-1,NA,TGCAGCGTTGGCGGGGGGGCCGAGAACACCGGGGAGCTGTTTTTT,CSVGGGAENTGELFF
TRBJ1-2,TRBD1,TRBV11-2,NA,TGTGCCAGCAGCTTAGCCCTTACCCGAACCCAGGGGGGCAACTATGGCTACACCTTC,CASSLALTRTQGGNYGYTF
TRBJ1-1,NA,TRBV11-2,once,TGTGCCAGCAGCTTAAGCCGTCTGAACACTGAAGCTTTCTTT,CASSLSRLNTEAFF
TRBJ2-1,TRBD1,TRBV6-4,NA,TGTGCCAGCAGTCCTACCGGGACAGGGGGTATCAATGAGCAGTTCTTC,CASSPTGTGGINEQFF
TRBJ2-4,NA,TRBV4-2,once,TGTGCCAGCAGCCAAGTTTGGGCCCTCAAAAACATTCAGTACTTC,CASSQVWALKNIQYF